A selection of T cell receptor beta chains follows, all from one sample in a study of long-term antiretroviral therapy in people with HIV. Repertoires were generated with immunoSEQ multiplex PCR, while TCRdb's copy carries only in-frame clones and drops some. The sample consists of more than 20,000 clones, over 65% of them appearing once. This material consisted of unsorted PBMCs, taken 4.4 years after starting antiretroviral therapy. The receptors derive from a young man with HIV. CDR3s include the opening cysteine and the closing phenylalanine or tryptophan. D genes are given only for firm matches. Some rows mark clone size as missing; the rest say once, few, many or name a class of expanded clone.

TRBJ2-5,.,TRBD1,TRBV5-1,CASSAGQGETQYF,TGCGCCAGCAGCGCGGGACAGGGAGAGACCCAGTACTTC
TRBJ2-1,.,TRBD2,TRBV6-4,CASSGSSGSGNEQFF,TGTGCCAGCAGTGGCTCTAGCGGGAGTGGTAATGAGCAGTTCTTC
TRBJ1-1,.,TRBD1,TRBV7-8,CASSLSLSRGHTEAFF,TGTGCCAGCAGCCTATCCCTCAGCAGGGGGCACACTGAAGCTTTCTTT
TRBJ2-7,.,TRBD1,TRBV27,CASSSKLRTGASYEQYF,TGTGCCAGCAGTTCAAAACTTCGGACAGGGGCCTCCTACGAGCAGTACTTC
TRBJ2-1,.,.,TRBV25-1,CASSNSGDYNEQFF,TGTGCCAGCAGCAATAGCGGTGACTACAATGAGCAGTTCTTC
TRBJ2-2,.,.,TRBV11-1,CASSLGAHVNTGELFF,TGTGCCAGCAGCTTAGGAGCGCACGTGAACACCGGGGAGCTGTTTTTT
TRBJ1-1,.,.,TRBV7-9,CASSLGGSTEAFF,TGTGCCAGCAGCCTCGGTGGGAGCACTGAAGCTTTCTTT
TRBJ2-7,.,.,TRBV2,CASSPAPGEEQYF,TGTGCCAGCAGCCCAGCCCCCGGTGAGGAGCAGTACTTC
TRBJ1-2,.,.,TRBV7-6,CASRGTGASGYTF,TGTGCCAGCAGGGGGACCGGGGCGAGCGGCTACACCTTC
TRBJ2-7,.,.,TRBV6-5,CASSPDTYEQYF,TGTGCCAGCAGCCCCGACACCTACGAGCAGTACTTC
TRBJ1-1,.,.,TRBV27,CASSPNPGAEAFF,TGTGCCAGCAGTCCAAACCCAGGGGCTGAAGCTTTCTTT
TRBJ1-1,.,.,TRBV4-1,CASSQENRKNTEAFF,TGCGCCAGCAGCCAAGAAAACAGGAAGAACACTGAAGCTTTCTTT
TRBJ2-1,.,TRBD2,TRBV5-1,CASSPGTSGTEQFF,TGCGCCAGCAGCCCAGGGACTAGCGGCACTGAGCAGTTCTTC
TRBJ1-2,once,.,TRBV2,CASNSYEYGYTF,TGTGCCAGCAATTCCTACGAGTATGGCTACACCTTC
TRBJ1-6,.,.,TRBV19,CASSWTVERSSYNSPLHF,TGTGCCAGTAGTTGGACCGTTGAGAGAAGCTCCTATAATTCACCCCTCCACTTT
TRBJ2-1,.,.,TRBV10-1,CASSDRGDAYYNEQFF,TGCGCCAGCAGTGATAGGGGGGATGCTTACTACAATGAGCAGTTCTTC
TRBJ2-7,.,TRBD1,TRBV4-1,CASSQDPDRAHEQYF,TGCGCCAGCAGCCAAGATCCTGACAGGGCCCACGAGCAGTACTTC
TRBJ1-1,.,.,TRBV5-6,CASSFKSALNTEAFF,TGTGCCAGCAGCTTCAAATCGGCCTTGAACACTGAAGCTTTCTTT